The text below deals with one T cell receptor beta chain. Its antigen is unidentified. The source of the sample is a study of cytomegalovirus exposure and HLA in healthy donors. Measured with immunoSEQ multiplex PCR; TCRdb has only the in-frame clones, and not every one. In the table there are some 160,000 clones, more than 70% of which are singletons. Germline CDR1 and CDR2: MNHEY and SVGAGI. J lost 0 bases, V lost 6 bases, and 7 bases had no gene match. The CDR3 contains 15 residues. Broader study findings: It was confirmed in vitro that a few of the CMV-associated chains were specific for CMV antigens.

The V and J genes are TRBV6-5 and TRBJ2-7, with 8 bases aligning to TRBD1. This clonotype was obtained from a man between 18 and 35 years old in good health and CMV-seronegative. The specimen was PBMCs. The CDR3 DNA reads as TGTGCCAGCAGCCACACAGGGGGTAGCTCCTACGAGCAGTACGTC. Its protein product is CASSHTGGSSYEQYV.